The clone carrying this T cell receptor (beta chain) came up a few times. No antigen is known for it. The data were taken from a study of CD8 T cells in ankylosing spondylitis. Findings and limits, study-wide: Typical of ankylosing spondylitis blood, it appeared, was a TCR beta motif of roughly eight highly homologous variants. The authors reported significant enrichment of disease-linked clones in matched ankylosing spondylitis synovial fluid.

Germline CDR1 MGHDK, CDR2 SYGVNS. Trimming removed 3 bases at V and 0 bases at J, with 13 bases between. The CDR3 runs to 16 residues. The authors made TCR beta libraries by quantitative 5'-RACE with molecular barcodes. Via MiXCR, TCRdb re-called the 5' RACE reads, giving one row per CDR3 protein. The sample consists of around 540,000 distinct CDR3 sequences, over 9.5% of them appearing once. The sample comprised blood, either unsorted or a sorted T cell fraction (not recorded which). The sequence came from a male donor with ankylosing spondylitis. V gene TRBV25-1 combines with J gene TRBJ2-3; TRBD2 might be the D (7 bases). The CDR3 DNA is TGTGCCAGCAGTGAGGGGGGGCGGAAGAGCACAGATACGCAGTATTTT. It translates to CASSEGGRKSTDTQYF.